These T cell receptor beta chains were read from a single sample in a study of shared clonotypes between healthy human individuals. Data came from immunoSEQ multiplex PCR; TCRdb stores just in-frame clones and leaves some out. The sample yields around 600,000 clones, roughly 98% seen once. Sequences were obtained from naive CD8+ T cells sorted from blood. These receptors all stem from a man aged 25 to 45 in good health. Both conserved end residues are part of each CDR3. D genes are given only for firm matches. Clone size appears in some rows only: once, few, many, or a class for an expanded clone.

V	size	D	J	DNA	CDR3
TRBV10-3	once	TRBD1	TRBJ1-1	TGTGCCATCAGTGAGTTGGACAGGGACACTGAAGCTTTCTTT	CAISELDRDTEAFF
TRBV29-1	.	.	TRBJ2-7	TGCAGCGTTCCGGGTGCCTACGAGCAGTACTTC	CSVPGAYEQYF
TRBV6-6	.	.	TRBJ1-2	TGTGCCAGCATTAATGTTTATGGCTACACCTTC	CASINVYGYTF
TRBV6-1	.	.	TRBJ1-4	TGTGCCAGCCAACCCAATACGGAGGCTAATGAAAAACTGTTTTTT	CASQPNTEANEKLFF
TRBV6-6	once	.	TRBJ2-7	TGTGCCAGCAGTTACTCGGGGGGCACAGGGGTCGAGCAGTACTTC	CASSYSGGTGVEQYF
TRBV5-1	.	TRBD1	TRBJ1-1	TGCGCCAGCAGCTTGGGGATCGGACAGGCAATGAACACTGAAGCTTTCTTT	CASSLGIGQAMNTEAFF
TRBV30	.	TRBD2	TRBJ2-5	TGTGCCTGGAGTGAACTAGCGGTGCAAGAGACCCAGTACTTC	CAWSELAVQETQYF
TRBV27	.	.	TRBJ1-1	TGTGCCAGCAGTCCTCGGGTGGGGGGCGCAGAAGCTTTCTTT	CASSPRVGGAEAFF
TRBV4-3	once	.	TRBJ1-1	TGCGCCAGCAGCCAGGAGTATCAAGGGGGCACTGAAGCTTTCTTT	CASSQEYQGGTEAFF
TRBV19	.	.	TRBJ2-1	TGTGCCAGTAGCCTCTCTCGAAGCTCCTACAATGAGCAGTTCTTC	CASSLSRSSYNEQFF
TRBV4-3	.	.	TRBJ2-1	TGCGCCAGCAGCCAAGATTTGTGGTCTATTAACGCCTACAATGAGCAGTTCTTC	CASSQDLWSINAYNEQFF
TRBV7-9	.	.	TRBJ2-7	TGTGCCAGCAGCTTAGACGGTTCCGAGCAGTACTTC	CASSLDGSEQYF
TRBV19	once	.	TRBJ1-2	TGTGCCAGTAGTATTCCGGGGTCCACCCTTTTTTGGGGCTACACCTTC	CASSIPGSTLFWGYTF
TRBV9	.	.	TRBJ2-7	TGTGCCAGCAGCGTAGGGGACCGCCCGTGGGAGCAGTACTTC	CASSVGDRPWEQYF
TRBV2	few	.	TRBJ1-2	TGTGCCAGCAGTTACACGTCGGGGGACTATGGCTACACCTTC	CASSYTSGDYGYTF
TRBV9	.	.	TRBJ2-3	TGTGCCAGCAGCGACGGCACAGATACGCAGTATTTT	CASSDGTDTQYF
TRBV29-1	.	TRBD1	TRBJ1-1	TGCAGCGTTTACTGGCAGGGGGTTACTGAAGCTTTCTTT	CSVYWQGVTEAFF
TRBV28	.	TRBD2	TRBJ2-7	TGTGCCAGCAGCCCCCGGGAGGGCCGGGAGAGGCTTGAGCAGTACTTC	CASSPREGRERLEQYF
TRBV4-1	.	.	TRBJ2-1	TGCGCCAGCAGCCAACTGCCGTCCGGGCATCCTCAGTTCTTC	CASSQLPSGHPQFF
TRBV5-4	.	.	TRBJ2-5	TGTGCCAGCAGCTGGGCCAGGGAGGCCCAGTACTTC	CASSWAREAQYF
TRBV2	.	.	TRBJ2-4	TGTGCCAGCAGTGTGGTTAAGTCGACGGTGCGGGACATTCAGTACTTC	CASSVVKSTVRDIQYF
TRBV28	.	.	TRBJ2-7	TGTGCCAGCAGTCCCCAACTCGGGCATTTGGTCTACGAGCAGTACTTC	CASSPQLGHLVYEQYF
TRBV15	.	.	TRBJ2-1	TGTGCCACCAGCAGAGATGTACTCGATGAGCAGTTCTTC	CATSRDVLDEQFF
TRBV5-1	.	.	TRBJ1-1	TGCGCCAGCAGCTTGGGGCAGGAGGGAGACACTGAAGCTTTCTTT	CASSLGQEGDTEAFF
TRBV4-1	.	TRBD1	TRBJ2-1	TGCGCCAGCAGCCTCGGGACAGGCTTGTACAATGAGCAGTTCTTC	CASSLGTGLYNEQFF
TRBV29-1	once	TRBD2	TRBJ2-3	TGCAGCACGGTTCCTAGCGGAACGCCCGGAGATACGCAGTATTTT	CSTVPSGTPGDTQYF
TRBV9	.	TRBD2	TRBJ2-1	TGTGCCAGCAGCGTAGTGGGACTAGCGGGAGACCTAAACTACAATGAGCAGTTCTTC	CASSVVGLAGDLNYNEQFF